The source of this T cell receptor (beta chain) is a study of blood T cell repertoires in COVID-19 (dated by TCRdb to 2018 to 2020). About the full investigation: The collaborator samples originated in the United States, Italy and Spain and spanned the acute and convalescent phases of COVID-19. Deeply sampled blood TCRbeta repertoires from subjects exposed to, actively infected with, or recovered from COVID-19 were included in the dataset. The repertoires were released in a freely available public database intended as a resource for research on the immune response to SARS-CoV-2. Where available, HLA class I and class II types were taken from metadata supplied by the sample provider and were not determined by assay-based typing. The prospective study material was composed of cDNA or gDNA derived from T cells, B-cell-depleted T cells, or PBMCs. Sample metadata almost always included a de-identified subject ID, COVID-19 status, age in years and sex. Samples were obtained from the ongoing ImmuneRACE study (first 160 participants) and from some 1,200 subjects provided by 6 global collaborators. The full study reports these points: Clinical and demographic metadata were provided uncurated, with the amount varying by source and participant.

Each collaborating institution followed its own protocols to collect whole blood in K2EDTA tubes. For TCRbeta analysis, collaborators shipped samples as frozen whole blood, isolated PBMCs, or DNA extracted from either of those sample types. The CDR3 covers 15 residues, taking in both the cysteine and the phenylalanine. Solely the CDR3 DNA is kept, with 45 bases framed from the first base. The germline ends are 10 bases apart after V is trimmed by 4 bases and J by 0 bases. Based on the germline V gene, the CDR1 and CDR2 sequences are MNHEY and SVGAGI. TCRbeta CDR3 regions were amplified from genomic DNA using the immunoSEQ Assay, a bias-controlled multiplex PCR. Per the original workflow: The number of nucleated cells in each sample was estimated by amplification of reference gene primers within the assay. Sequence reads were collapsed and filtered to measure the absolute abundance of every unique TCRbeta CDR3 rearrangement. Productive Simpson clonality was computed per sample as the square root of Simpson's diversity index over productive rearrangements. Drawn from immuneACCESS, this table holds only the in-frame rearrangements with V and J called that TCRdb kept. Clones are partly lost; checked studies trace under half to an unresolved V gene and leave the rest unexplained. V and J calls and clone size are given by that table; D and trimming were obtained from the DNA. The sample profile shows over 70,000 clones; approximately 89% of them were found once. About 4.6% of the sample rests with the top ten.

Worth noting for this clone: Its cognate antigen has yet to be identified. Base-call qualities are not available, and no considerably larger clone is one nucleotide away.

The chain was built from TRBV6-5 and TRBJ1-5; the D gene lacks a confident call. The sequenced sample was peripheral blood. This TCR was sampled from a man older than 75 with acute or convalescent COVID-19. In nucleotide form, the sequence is TGTGCCAGCAGTTCGGGGTGGGGTAGCAATCAGCCCCAGCATTTT. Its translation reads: CASSSGWGSNQPQHF.